One and the same sample provided the 32 T cell receptor beta chains below, sequenced in a study of radiation and T cells in renal cell carcinoma. Assay: immunoSEQ multiplex PCR; the TCRdb copy retains only in-frame clones and omits some. Of approximately 83,000 clones in the sample, around four fifths were seen once. Noted time point: blood 4 weeks post-SBRT, at nephrectomy. Treatment indicated: 15 Gy SBRT to primary tumor, nephrectomy 4 weeks later. The specimen was blood, collected from a patient whose treatment included radiotherapy and nephrectomy. These receptors came from a man aged 45-65 years with renal cell carcinoma.

This clone was counted a single time. The chain is built from TRBV27 and TRBJ2-1, with a weak D call TRBD2 (5 bases). Germline values: CDR1 MNHEY, CDR2 SMNVEV (reference sequence). Trimming took 6 bases from V and 0 from J, leaving 12 bases between them. This CDR3 comprises 15 residues. The CDR3 DNA follows: TGTGCCAGCAGCAGCCCGGGGTCCTCCTACAATGAGCAGTTCTTC. Translation gives CASSSPGSSYNEQFF.

The rearrangement links TRBV7-2 to TRBJ2-7, with 10 bases that match TRBD2. Germline V CDR1 and CDR2: SGHTA, FQGNSA. The trim removed 6 bases at V and 1 base at J, leaving 6 bases unmatched. The CDR3 has 15 residues. The CDR3 DNA reads TGTGCCAGCAGTCAGACTAGCGGGCGATCCTACGAGCAGTACTTC. Translation: CASSQTSGRSYEQYF.

The V call is TRBV5-1, the J call TRBJ2-5; a possible D gene is TRBD2 (5 bases). This CDR3 is built from 14 residues. CDR1 is SGHRS, CDR2 YFSETQ, per germline. Trimming cost V 3 bases and J 10 bases, with 19 bases left between them. This CDR3 reads CASSWGGYSRGQYF. DNA of the CDR3: TGCGCCAGCAGCTGGGGTGGATACTCCCGGGGCCAGTACTTC.

This clone was detected only a few times. V gene TRBV10-3 combines with J gene TRBJ1-5; D possibly corresponds to TRBD1 (6 bases). The V and J ends lost 0 bases and 3 bases respectively, with 15 bases between them. In germline, CDR1 is ENHRY, CDR2 SYGVKD. The CDR3 covers 17 residues. CDR3 DNA sequence: TGTGCCATCAGTGAGTCGCAGGGGCCGGGAGACAATCAGCCCCAGCATTTT. It specifies CAISESQGPGDNQPQHF.

V usage is TRBV27 and J usage is TRBJ2-6; D remains ambiguous. The CDR3 length is 16 residues. V was cut by 2 bases and J by 0 bases, with 8 bases left in between. Germline V CDR1 and CDR2: MNHEY, SMNVEV (reference sequence). CDR3 protein: CASSLRLSSGANVLTF. The CDR3 DNA follows: TGTGCCAGCAGTTTAAGGTTATCCTCTGGGGCCAACGTCCTGACTTTC.

This CDR3 is CASSLNGPMFF. DNA of the CDR3: TGTGCCAGCAGCTTAAACGGGCCAATGTTCTTT. V gene TRBV7-3 combines with J gene TRBJ1-1, with D uncertain. The CDR3 consists of 11 residues. CDR1 and CDR2 from the germline V gene are SGHTA and FQGTGA. V was trimmed by 1 base and J by 14 bases, leaving 11 bases between them.

V gene TRBV27 combines with J gene TRBJ2-2; D may be TRBD1 or TRBD2 (5 bases each). Germline V gene lookup returns CDR1 MNHEY and CDR2 SMNVEV (reference sequence). V gave up 2 bases and J gave up 5 bases, with 12 bases separating them. There are 15 residues in the CDR3. CDR3 protein: CASSLLAGATGELFF. The CDR3 nucleotides are TGTGCCAGCAGTTTACTAGCCGGGGCGACCGGGGAGCTGTTTTTT.

The V gene is TRBV6-1, the J gene TRBJ2-1; D unresolved. Trimming took off 2 bases at V and 9 bases at J, with 11 bases between the two ends. The CDR3 consists of 13 residues. In germline, CDR1 is MNHNS, CDR2 SASEGT. The CDR3 DNA sequence: TGTGCCAGCAGTGAACCCGTAGTGGGTGAGCAGTTCTTC. Translating gives CASSEPVVGEQFF.

V usage is TRBV10-2 and J usage is TRBJ2-2; the D is unclear. V dropped 8 bases and J dropped 4 bases, with 14 bases sitting between them. This CDR3 has 14 amino acids. The V gene's germline CDR1 is WSHSY and CDR2 SAAADI. This chain's CDR3 is CASAGARGTGELFF. In DNA form, the CDR3 reads TGCGCCAGCGCCGGAGCCCGTGGCACCGGGGAGCTGTTTTTT.

This chain joins TRBV9 and TRBJ1-6; 7 bases fit TRBD1. CDR1 and CDR2 (germline): SGDLS, YYNGEE. After removal of 4 bases from V and 10 bases from J, the junction contained 17 bases not matched to a gene. The CDR3 is 17 amino acids. CDR3 DNA sequence: TGTGCCAGCAGCCCTAGGGGGGACAGTCCTGTTGGGTCACCCCTCCACTTT. Protein: CASSPRGDSPVGSPLHF.

This chain joins TRBV7-2 and TRBJ2-3; D gene uncertain. The germline V gene has CDR1 SGHTA and CDR2 FQGNSA. Trimming removed 1 base from V and 9 bases from J, with 8 bases in between. CDR3 size: 12 residues. In DNA form, the CDR3 reads TGTGCCAGCAGCTTAGAGAAATTAACGCAGTATTTT. Amino acids: CASSLEKLTQYF.

The chain has TRBV5-1 and TRBJ2-3; TRBD1 agrees at 8 bases. Germline V gene sequence: CDR1 SGHRS, CDR2 YFSETQ. There are 14 residues in the CDR3. Trimming at V came to 2 bases and at J to 11 bases, leaving 10 bases not matched to a gene. The DNA of the CDR3 is TGCGCCAGCAGCTTAGGGAAATTAGGACAGGGGCAGTATTTT. Translated, it gives CASSLGKLGQGQYF.

CDR3 coding DNA: TGTGCCACCAGCAAGGGCCCGGGGCAGTCTTATAACTATGGCTACACCTTC. Encoded protein: CATSKGPGQSYNYGYTF. The rearrangement links TRBV15 to TRBJ1-2; possibly TRBD1 for D (5 bases). Germline CDR1 and CDR2: LNHNV and YYDKDF (reference sequence). The CDR3 extends over 17 amino acids. The V end lost 4 bases, the J end lost 1 base, and 19 bases lay between the germline ends. Full variable domain (rest looked up from reference TRBV15 and TRBJ1-2): DAMVIQNPRYQVTQFGKPVTLSCSQTLNHNVMYWYQQKSSQAPKLLFHYYDKDFNNEADTPDNFQSRRPNTSFCFLDIRSPGLGDTAMYLCATSKGPGQSYNYGYTFGSGTRLTVV.

The CDR3 DNA reads TGTGCCAGCAGTGAAGCGAGGCGGGAGCGAGGAGGTGAGCAGTTCTTC. It specifies CASSEARRERGGEQFF. The gene calls are TRBV6-1 and TRBJ2-1, with 7 bases matching TRBD2. The V gene's germline CDR1 is MNHNS and CDR2 SASEGT. Unmatched junction bases numbered 11, after V lost 0 bases and J lost 9 bases. The CDR3 extends over 16 amino acids.

V gene TRBV11-2 combines with J gene TRBJ2-2; TRBD1 agrees at 10 bases. V was clipped by 5 bases and J by 6 bases; unmatched bases: 9. Germline values: CDR1 SGHAT, CDR2 FQNNGV. The CDR3 is 16 amino acids. The CDR3, as DNA: TGTGCCAGCAGCGTAGGACAGGGGGTTAGTGCCGGGGAGCTGTTTTTT. It specifies CASSVGQGVSAGELFF.

The J gene is TRBJ2-2, the V gene TRBV2; TRBD2 matches at 8 bases. The CDR3 runs to 15 residues. V gave up 5 bases and J gave up 5 bases; unmatched junction bases: 7. Germline lookup yields CDR1 SNHLY and CDR2 FYNNEI. As DNA, the CDR3 is TGTGCCAGCAGTCCGATCCGGGAGGGAACCGGGGAGCTGTTTTTT. Translation: CASSPIREGTGELFF.

This chain connects TRBV27 to TRBJ2-7, with TRBD1 matching 7 bases. The CDR3 consists of 14 residues. Germline V gene sequence: CDR1 MNHEY, CDR2 SMNVEV (reference sequence). V lost 4 bases and J lost 1; bases outside the gene matches: 4. The CDR3 bases are TGTGCCAGCAGTTACAGGGGCCCGTCCTACGAGCAGTACTTC. Protein sequence: CASSYRGPSYEQYF.

This chain joins TRBV10-2 and TRBJ2-7; D may be TRBD2 (5 bases). In germline, CDR1 is WSHSY, CDR2 SAAADI. V gave up 4 bases and J gave up 3 bases, with 13 bases separating them. This CDR3 comprises 14 residues. The CDR3, as DNA: TGCGCCAGCAGTGTTGCGGGTCCCAACTACGAGCAGTACTTC. As protein: CASSVAGPNYEQYF.

The chain has TRBV28 and TRBJ1-2; a possible D gene is TRBD1 (6 bases). The V and J ends lost 8 bases and 3 bases respectively, with 10 bases between them. This CDR3 spans 12 amino acids. Germline assignment: CDR1 MDHEN and CDR2 SYDVKM. The CDR3 loop reads CASQGQDYGYTF. CDR3 nucleotide sequence: TGTGCCAGCCAGGGACAAGACTATGGCTACACCTTC.

The rearrangement uses TRBV6-5 and TRBJ2-7; D gene uncertain. Between the trimmed V and J ends, which lost 9 bases and 2 bases, there was a span of 14 bases. This CDR3 region has 13 residues. The V gene's germline CDR1 is MNHEY and CDR2 SVGAGI. CDR3 nucleotides: TGTGCCAGTTCTCCCCAAATGGCCTACGAGCAGTACTTC. Protein sequence: CASSPQMAYEQYF.

The rearrangement uses TRBV5-4 and TRBJ2-7, with D possibly being TRBD2 (5 bases). Trimming left V 4 bases short and J 5 bases short, with 13 bases between. The CDR3 loop spans 13 amino acids. Germline loops: CDR1 SGHNT, CDR2 YYREEE (reference sequence). CDR3 amino acids: CASSPFRGDEQYF. The CDR3 DNA reads as TGTGCCAGCAGCCCCTTCCGGGGAGACGAGCAGTACTTC.

CDR3 sequence (DNA): TGTGCCTGGAGTCCCCGGGGCTTTTCCTACAATGAGCAGTTCTTC. Its translation: CAWSPRGFSYNEQFF. The V and J genes are TRBV30 and TRBJ2-1; perhaps D is TRBD1 or TRBD2 (5 bases each). This CDR3 spans 15 amino acids. Trimming removed 2 bases from V and 1 base from J, with 12 bases in between. Germline V gene data show CDR1 as GTSNPN and CDR2 as SVGIG (reference sequence).

The V gene is TRBV10-3, the J gene TRBJ1-2; 8 positions agree with TRBD1. Germline V gene data show CDR1 as ENHRY and CDR2 as SYGVKD. This CDR3 contains 14 residues. V gave up 4 bases and J gave up 0 bases; unmatched junction bases: 1. This chain's CDR3 is CAISGQGSNYGYTF. The CDR3 DNA follows: TGTGCCATCAGTGGACAGGGGTCTAACTATGGCTACACCTTC.

V and J are TRBV9 and TRBJ2-4; TRBD2 might be the D (6 bases). This CDR3 is 16 amino acids long. Trimming left V 0 bases short and J 8 bases short, with 18 bases between. Germline-derived CDR1 and CDR2 are SGDLS and YYNGEE. In DNA form, the CDR3 reads TGTGCCAGCAGCGTAGGTGTCGGGAGAGAAACGGACATTCAGTACTTC. Protein: CASSVGVGRETDIQYF.

There are a few counts of this clone. The chain combines TRBV7-9 with TRBJ1-4; 8 bases are shared with TRBD1. This CDR3 has 19 residues. V gave up 5 bases and J gave up 5 bases; unmatched junction bases: 19. Germline V gene data show CDR1 as SEHNR and CDR2 as FQNEAQ (reference sequence). The CDR3 loop reads CASSQPRQGMTGSNEKLFF. The CDR3 DNA is TGTGCCAGCAGCCAACCTCGACAGGGGATGACAGGCTCCAATGAAAAACTGTTTTTT.

This clone was observed once. The chain is built from TRBV7-2 and TRBJ2-7, with 9 positions matching TRBD1. The CDR3 covers 15 residues. The V and J ends lost 1 base and 3 bases, in that order; junction bases with no gene match: 4. Germline V CDR1 and CDR2: SGHTA, FQGNSA. The CDR3, as DNA: TGTGCCAGCAGCTTAGAAGGGACAGGGATCTACGAGCAGTACTTC. It encodes CASSLEGTGIYEQYF.

CDR3 nucleotides: TGTGCCAGCAGTGAGGCGGGGGAAGCCTACGAGCAGTACTTC. Protein sequence: CASSEAGEAYEQYF. The rearrangement links TRBV25-1 to TRBJ2-7, with 7 bases aligning to TRBD2. With 3 bases clipped from V and 2 bases from J, the junction kept 4 bases outside the gene matches. The V gene's germline CDR1 is MGHDK and CDR2 SYGVNS. The CDR3 length is 14 residues.

The V gene is TRBV5-4, the J gene TRBJ2-1; 8 nucleotides line up with TRBD2. With V trimmed by 4 bases and J by 10 bases, 7 bases remained unmatched. Germline V gene lookup returns CDR1 SGHNT and CDR2 YYREEE (reference sequence). The CDR3 is 13 amino acids. The CDR3 protein is CASSGTRLTEQFF. DNA for the CDR3: TGTGCCAGCAGCGGGACTAGACTTACAGAGCAGTTCTTC.

This clone appeared a single time. V is TRBV10-2 and J is TRBJ1-2, with 7 bases matching TRBD1. The V gene's germline CDR1 is WSHSY and CDR2 SAAADI. The CDR3 contains 17 residues. The J segment lost 4 bases and the V segment lost 4 bases, leaving 15 bases of the junction unmatched. CDR3 in amino acids: CASSGAQRQGPGYGYTF. Written as DNA, the CDR3 is TGCGCCAGCAGTGGGGCGCAAAGACAGGGTCCTGGCTATGGCTACACCTTC.

The J gene is TRBJ2-3, the V gene TRBV10-1; 14 bases are a match to TRBD2. The junction had 4 bases not matched to a gene; V was cut back by 6 bases and J by 2 bases. Germline V lookup: CDR1 WNHNN, CDR2 SYGVQD (reference sequence). This CDR3 is built from 16 residues. Here the CDR3 DNA reads TGCGCCAGCAGGCAGGGACTAGCGGGAGACACAGATACGCAGTATTTT. It is translated as CASRQGLAGDTDTQYF.

This sequence joins TRBV5-1 and TRBJ2-1, with TRBD2 matching over 9 bases. The ends lost 0 bases at V and 3 bases at J; junction bases unmatched: 1. Germline assignment: CDR1 SGHRS and CDR2 YFSETQ. The CDR3 is made up of 15 amino acids. CDR3 sequence reads: CASSLVAGDYNEQFF. In nucleotides, the CDR3 is TGCGCCAGCAGCTTGGTAGCGGGGGACTACAATGAGCAGTTCTTC.

This clone came up once. The gene calls are TRBV6-1 and TRBJ2-7, with D perhaps TRBD2 (7 bases). The CDR3 is 15 residues long. Germline assignment: CDR1 MNHNS and CDR2 SASEGT. With 4 bases removed from V and 4 bases from J, the gap between germline ends came to 17 bases. CDR3: CASSGGGTMKYEQYF. The CDR3 coding sequence is TGTGCCAGCAGTGGGGGGGGGACAATGAAATACGAGCAGTACTTC.